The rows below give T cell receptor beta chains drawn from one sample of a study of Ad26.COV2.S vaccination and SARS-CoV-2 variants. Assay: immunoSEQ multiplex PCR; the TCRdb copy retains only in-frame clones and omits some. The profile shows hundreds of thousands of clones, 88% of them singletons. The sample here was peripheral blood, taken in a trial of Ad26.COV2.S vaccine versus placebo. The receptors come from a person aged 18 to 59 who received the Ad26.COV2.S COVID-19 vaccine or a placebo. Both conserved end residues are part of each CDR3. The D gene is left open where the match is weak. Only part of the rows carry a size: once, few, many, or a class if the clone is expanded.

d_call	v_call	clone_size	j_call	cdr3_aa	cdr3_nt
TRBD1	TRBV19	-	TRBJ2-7	CASSIIGGRGDEQYF	TGTGCCAGTAGTATAATAGGGGGCCGAGGGGACGAGCAGTACTTC
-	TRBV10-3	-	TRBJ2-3	CAISPEDTQYF	TGTGCCATCAGCCCTGAAGATACGCAGTATTTT
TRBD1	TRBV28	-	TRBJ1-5	CASRQGANQPQHF	TGTGCCAGCAGGCAGGGGGCTAATCAGCCCCAGCATTTT
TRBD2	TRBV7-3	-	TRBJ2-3	CASSPLLAGGPTDTQYF	TGTGCCAGCAGCCCCCTACTAGCGGGGGGGCCAACAGATACGCAGTATTTT
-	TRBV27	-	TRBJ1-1	CATPLDGEGRERVAFF	TGTGCCACCCCCCTGGATGGCGAGGGAAGGGAAAGAGTGGCTTTCTTT
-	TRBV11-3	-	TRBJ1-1	CASSLRMNTEAFF	TGTGCCAGCAGCTTGAGGATGAACACTGAAGCTTTCTTT
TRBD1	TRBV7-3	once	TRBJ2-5	CASSPGQGNQETQYF	TGTGCCAGCAGCCCGGGACAGGGCAACCAAGAGACCCAGTACTTC
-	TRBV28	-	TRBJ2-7	CASSLRLAHYEQYF	TGTGCCAGCAGTTTGCGGTTAGCTCACTACGAGCAGTACTTC
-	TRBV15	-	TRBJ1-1	CATSRQITNTEAFF	TGTGCCACCAGCAGACAGATAACGAACACTGAAGCTTTCTTT
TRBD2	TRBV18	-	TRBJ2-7	CASSPSGGRAGYEQYF	TGTGCCAGCTCACCATCTGGCGGGAGGGCTGGATACGAGCAGTACTTC
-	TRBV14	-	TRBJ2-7	CASSLTLGSAYEQYF	TGTGCCAGCAGCCTAACTCTCGGCAGCGCCTACGAGCAGTACTTC
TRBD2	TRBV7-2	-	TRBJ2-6	CASSSSGSAGGANVLTF	TGTGCCAGCAGCTCTAGCGGGAGTGCAGGTGGGGCCAACGTCCTGACTTTC
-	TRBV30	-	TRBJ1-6	CAWSGGLSSPLHF	TGTGCCTGGAGCGGGGGGTTAAGTTCACCCCTCCACTTT
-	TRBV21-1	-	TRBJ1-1	CASPATGQVENTEAFF	TGTGCCAGTCCAGCGACCGGACAGGTTGAGAACACTGAAGCTTTCTTT
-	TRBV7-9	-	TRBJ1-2	CASSLQQHKEDGYTF	TGTGCCAGCAGCTTGCAGCAACACAAGGAAGATGGCTACACCTTC
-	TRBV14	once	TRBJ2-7	CASSWASGRRVGYEQYF	TGTGCCAGCAGTTGGGCCTCAGGCCGGAGGGTGGGATACGAGCAGTACTTC
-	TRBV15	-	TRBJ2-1	CATSRTPGGNEQFF	TGTGCCACCAGTCGGACGCCTGGAGGCAATGAGCAGTTCTTC
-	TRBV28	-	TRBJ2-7	CASLRPSQGSYEQYF	TGTGCCAGTTTGCGACCGTCCCAGGGCTCCTACGAGCAGTACTTC
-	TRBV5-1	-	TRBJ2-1	CASSLEGYYNEQFF	TGCGCCAGCAGCTTGGAGGGCTACTACAATGAGCAGTTCTTC
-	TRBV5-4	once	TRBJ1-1	CASSDSNTEAFF	TGTGCCAGCAGCGACAGCAACACTGAAGCTTTCTTT
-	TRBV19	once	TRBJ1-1	CASSNRAGEAFF	TGTGCCAGTAGCAACAGGGCCGGTGAAGCTTTCTTT
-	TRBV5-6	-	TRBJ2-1	CASSPAGSSYNEQFF	TGTGCCAGCAGCCCTGCAGGGAGCTCCTACAATGAGCAGTTCTTC
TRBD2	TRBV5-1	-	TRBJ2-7	CASSLAGGGSYEQYF	TGCGCCAGCAGCTTGGCCGGGGGGGGCTCCTACGAGCAGTACTTC